Listed here are 16 T cell receptor beta chains from one sample, sequenced in a study of blood T cell repertoires in COVID-19. Clones were read by immunoSEQ multiplex PCR, and TCRdb kept only the in-frame ones, dropping some. Here the sample spans 250,000 or so clones, around four fifths being singletons. Source material: peripheral blood. The source of these receptors is a man aged 30 to 39 who had recovered from COVID-19.

CDR3 loop: CASSSTGGGYEQYF. In DNA form, the CDR3 reads TGTGCCAGCAGTTCCACAGGGGGGGGATACGAGCAGTACTTC. The V and J genes are TRBV27 and TRBJ2-7; tentatively, D is TRBD1 (8 bases). The germline gives CDR1 MNHEY, CDR2 SMNVEV (reference sequence). V was cut by 4 bases and J by 4 bases, with 14 bases left in between. The CDR3 totals 14 residues.

The rearrangement uses TRBV7-2 and TRBJ2-1; 12 bases are a match to TRBD2. The CDR3 spans 17 residues. The trim removed 0 bases at V and 8 bases at J, leaving 8 bases unmatched. Germline-derived CDR1 and CDR2 are SGHTA and FQGNSA. The DNA of the CDR3 is TGTGCCAGCAGCTTAGCCGCTAGCGGGGGGGCGGTCCATGAGCAGTTCTTC. Translating it yields CASSLAASGGAVHEQFF. Full variable domain (remainder filled in from reference TRBV7-2 and TRBJ2-1): GAGVSQSPSNKVTEKGKDVELRCDPISGHTALYWYRQSLGQGLEFLIYFQGNSAPDKSGLPSDRFSAERTGGSVSTLTIQRTQQEDSAVYLCASSLAASGGAVHEQFFGPGTRLTVL.

On this clone itself: Other DNA variants within this sample encode the same CDR3. V is TRBV5-1 and J is TRBJ2-1; TRBD2 matches 9 bases. Trimming cost V 0 bases and J 0 bases; bases outside gene matches: 1. Germline V lookup: CDR1 SGHRS, CDR2 YFSETQ. This CDR3 comprises 16 residues. The CDR3 here is CASSLGAGGSYNEQFF. Here the CDR3 DNA reads TGCGCCAGCAGCTTGGGAGCGGGGGGCTCCTACAATGAGCAGTTCTTC.

The gene calls are TRBV11-2 and TRBJ2-5, with D uncertain. Germline CDR1 SGHAT, CDR2 FQNNGV. This CDR3 is 15 amino acids long. Trimming pared 1 base from V and 4 bases from J, leaving 13 bases between. The CDR3 nucleotides read TGTGCCAGCAGCTTAGTAGTAGCCCCCGGAGAGACCCAGTACTTC. Protein sequence: CASSLVVAPGETQYF. Supplemented by reference TRBV11-2 and TRBJ2-5, the full variable domain reads EAGVAQSPRYKIIEKRQSVAFWCNPISGHATLYWYQQILGQGPKLLIQFQNNGVVDDSQLPKDRFSAERLKGVDSTLKIQPAKLEDSAVYLCASSLVVAPGETQYFGPGTRLLVL.

J is TRBJ2-5 and V is TRBV12-3 or TRBV12-4; 8 nucleotides agree with TRBD2. The ends lost 4 bases at V and 4 bases at J; junction bases unmatched: 2. This CDR3 is 13 amino acids long. CDR3 sequence reads: CASSSGTRETQYF. The CDR3 DNA sequence: TGTGCCAGCAGTTCCGGGACTAGAGAGACCCAGTACTTC.

The rearrangement uses TRBV3-1 (or the pseudogene TRBV3-2) and TRBJ2-7; D is perhaps TRBD1 (6 bases). The CDR3 length is 11 residues. The germline V and J ends were trimmed by 8 bases and 2 bases, with 7 bases remaining between them. From germline, CDR1 is LGHDT and CDR2 YNNKEL (reference sequence). The CDR3 sequence is CASGGTYEQYF. The CDR3 DNA reads TGTGCCAGCGGGGGCACCTACGAGCAGTACTTC.

J is TRBJ1-2 and V is TRBV4-1; possible D gene TRBD1, 5 bases. The germline V gene has CDR1 MGHRA and CDR2 YSYEKL. Trimming removed 4 bases at V and 8 bases at J, with 17 bases between. The CDR3 is 14 amino acids. The DNA of the CDR3 is TGCGCCAGCAGCCGCGACCGAGGAGGGGAGGGCTACACCTTC. The encoded protein is CASSRDRGGEGYTF.

The rearrangement joins TRBV5-6 to TRBJ2-7; no clear D gene. CDR3 length equals 14 residues. V was shortened by 1 base and J by 2 bases, with 10 bases between the two germline ends. Germline lookup yields CDR1 SGHDT and CDR2 YYEEEE. The CDR3 protein is CASSLYSLTYEQYF. The CDR3 DNA reads as TGTGCCAGCAGCTTGTATAGCCTCACCTACGAGCAGTACTTC.

This rearrangement joins TRBV7-9 to TRBJ2-7, with D possibly being TRBD2 (6 bases). This CDR3 is 14 amino acids long. Looked up from germline, CDR1 is SEHNR and CDR2 is FQNEAQ (reference sequence). Trimming pared 3 bases from V and 6 bases from J, leaving 15 bases between. CDR3 sequence reads: CASSFGRDTSEQYF. The CDR3 DNA sequence: TGTGCCAGCAGCTTCGGGCGGGATACCTCCGAGCAGTACTTC.

The chain couples TRBV6-2 or TRBV6-3 to TRBJ1-1; D gene ambiguous. V dropped 1 base and J dropped 8 bases, with 11 bases sitting between them. Per the germline V gene, CDR1 is MNHEY and CDR2 is SVGEGT. CDR3 length equals 13 residues. The CDR3 loop reads CASSYFSAAEAFF. The CDR3 region has the DNA TGTGCCAGCAGTTACTTCTCGGCGGCAGAAGCTTTCTTT.

V and J are TRBV7-9 and TRBJ2-3; 7 nucleotides align to TRBD2. The CDR3 consists of 14 residues. Trimming at V came to 7 bases and at J to 0 bases, leaving 4 bases not matched to a gene. The germline V gene encodes CDR1 SEHNR and CDR2 FQNEAQ (reference sequence). DNA for the CDR3: TGTGCCAGCACCGGGGGGTCTAGCACAGATACGCAGTATTTT. Amino acids: CASTGGSSTDTQYF.

The CDR3 DNA sequence: TGTGCCAGCAGCCGCGGGTCTGGGGGGAAAGCCGGGGAGCTGTTTTTT. Translating gives CASSRGSGGKAGELFF. The rearrangement links TRBV2 to TRBJ2-2, with D possibly matching TRBD2 (6 bases). The germline V gene encodes CDR1 SNHLY and CDR2 FYNNEI. Between the trimmed V and J ends, which lost 6 bases and 6 bases, there was a span of 20 bases. This CDR3 has 16 residues.

This chain uses TRBV2 with TRBJ1-5; 7 bases match TRBD1. There are 14 residues in the CDR3. V was clipped by 5 bases and J by 4 bases; unmatched bases: 5. Germline CDR1 reads SNHLY; CDR2 reads FYNNEI. The DNA for the CDR3 is TGTGCCAGCAGTTACGTACAGGGGAATCAGCCCCAGCATTTT. Protein sequence: CASSYVQGNQPQHF.

The rearrangement links TRBV19 to TRBJ1-2; tentatively, D is TRBD1 (5 bases). The CDR3 sequence is 15 residues long. Germline-derived CDR1 and CDR2 are LNHDA and SQIVND (reference sequence). V was pared by 5 bases and J by 3 bases, with 16 bases between. Here the CDR3 reads CASSLRGEGHYGYTF. CDR3 nucleotides: TGTGCCAGTAGTCTCCGTGGGGAGGGACACTATGGCTACACCTTC.

The V and J genes are TRBV4-1 and TRBJ2-1, with 10 bases fitting TRBD2. The CDR3 totals 21 residues. Germline V gene data show CDR1 as MGHRA and CDR2 as YSYEKL. Germline trimming cut 2 bases from V and 4 bases from J; bases unmatched to any gene: 20. The CDR3 here is CASSQLPPQRGGSFGYNEQFF. Here the CDR3 DNA reads TGCGCCAGCAGCCAACTCCCGCCGCAGCGGGGGGGTTCGTTTGGGTACAATGAGCAGTTCTTC.

This clone was observed at least ten times. The rearrangement uses TRBV5-5 and TRBJ1-1, with 9 bases fitting TRBD1. The CDR3 contains 17 residues. J was trimmed by 5 bases and V by 2 bases; bases with no gene match: 13. Germline CDR1 SGHKS, CDR2 YYEKEE (reference sequence). The CDR3 DNA reads as TGTGCCAGCAGCTTCCATTACGGACAGGGGTTTGAGACTGAAGCTTTCTTT. This sequence encodes CASSFHYGQGFETEAFF.